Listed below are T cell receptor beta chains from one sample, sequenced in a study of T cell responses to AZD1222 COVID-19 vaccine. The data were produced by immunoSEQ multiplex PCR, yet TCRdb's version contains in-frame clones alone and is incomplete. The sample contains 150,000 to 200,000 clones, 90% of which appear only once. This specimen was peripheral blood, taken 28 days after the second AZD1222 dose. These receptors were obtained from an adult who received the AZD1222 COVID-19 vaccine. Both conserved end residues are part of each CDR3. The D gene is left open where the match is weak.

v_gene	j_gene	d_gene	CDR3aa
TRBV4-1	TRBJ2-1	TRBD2	CASSHIRLSGGNEQFF
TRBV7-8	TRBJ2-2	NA	CASSGLRVANTGELFF
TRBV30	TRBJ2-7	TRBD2	CAWSVDSGSQYEQYF
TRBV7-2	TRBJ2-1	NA	CASSLIVLAGYNEQFF
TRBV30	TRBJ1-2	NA	CAWSVSGLNYGYTF
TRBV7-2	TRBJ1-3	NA	CASSSRDGPLGNTIYF
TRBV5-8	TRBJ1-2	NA	CASKSYSNPYGYTF
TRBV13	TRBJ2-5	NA	CASRGEGQETQYF
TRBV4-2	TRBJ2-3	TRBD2	CASSQSDGRSTDTQYF
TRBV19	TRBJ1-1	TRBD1	CASSRQGEVEAFF
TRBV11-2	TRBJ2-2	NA	CASSLDRATGELFF